This TCR beta chain was sequenced for a study of shared clonotypes between healthy human individuals. General study points: Clonotype sharing across several donors was observed for around 4.8% of naive CD4 clonotypes.

This CDR3 comprises 15 residues. V was pared by 0 bases and J by 6 bases, with 16 bases between. Germline V gene lookup returns CDR1 SGHRS and CDR2 YFSETQ. Assay: immunoSEQ multiplex PCR; the TCRdb copy retains only in-frame clones and omits some. The sample lists around 510,000 clones, roughly 95% occurring once. This clone was found once. Its cognate antigen is unknown. The chain joins TRBV5-1 to TRBJ2-7; TRBD2 is a possible D gene (5 bases). The specimen was naive CD4+ T cells sorted from blood. Subset specified: CD45RA+ positively selected. This receptor was identified in a woman aged 25 to 45 in good health. The chain's CDR3 is CASSLAVGVVSEQYF. CDR3 DNA: TGCGCCAGCAGCTTGGCCGTGGGAGTCGTTTCCGAGCAGTACTTC.